This T cell receptor beta chain was sequenced for a study of blood T cell repertoires in COVID-19. Background on the study: Samples of COVID-19 (acute and convalescent) were obtained from the United States, Italy and Spain. T cells, B-cell-depleted T cells, or PBMCs provided the cDNA or gDNA that served as material.

This clone was detected only once. In the authors' workflow: From reference gene primer amplification, estimates of nucleated cell counts were derived. This table comes from immunoSEQ multiplex PCR, and its TCRdb copy is limited to in-frame clones, with some not included. The V and J calls and the clone size are those of that table, but D and trimming were determined from the DNA. The data contain 110,000 or so clones, roughly 89% of them singletons. The sample consisted of peripheral blood. The sequence came from a woman aged 50 to 65 with acute or convalescent COVID-19.

The CDR3 DNA follows: TGTGCCAGCAGCTCCCGGACTAGCGGTGGATATGAGCAGTTCTTC. Its protein product is CASSSRTSGGYEQFF. This sequence joins TRBV7-2 and TRBJ2-1; 10 bases are a match to TRBD2. This CDR3 comprises 15 residues. V was clipped by 4 bases and J by 8 bases; unmatched bases: 8. Germline V gives CDR1 SGHTA, CDR2 FQGNSA.